These T cell receptor beta chains were read from a single sample in a study of shared clonotypes between healthy human individuals. Generated by immunoSEQ multiplex PCR, the TCRdb table keeps only in-frame clones and is missing some. The sample yields about 2.1 million clones, about 93% seen once. Material: naive CD8+ T cells from PBMCs. These receptors were collected from a man aged 18 to 29 in good health. Some clones in this sample may be carry-over from other donors' samples. Each CDR3 is given with its conserved first and last residue. Clone size is not always given. Where it is, it says once, few, many or a class for expanded clones.

clone size	V gene	J gene	CDR3 protein
once	TRBV11-2	TRBJ2-3	CASRPPWGLSTDTQYF
.	TRBV6-5	TRBJ1-4	CASSYPGTGDEKLFF
.	TRBV9	TRBJ2-3	CASSVAGVSTDTQYF
.	TRBV28	TRBJ2-3	CASSPRADTQYF
.	TRBV27	TRBJ2-2	CASSLYVTGESGELFF
.	TRBV4-1	TRBJ2-7	CASSQEIERSPYEQYF
.	TRBV7-2	TRBJ2-4	CASSQPEALLENIQYF
.	TRBV27	TRBJ2-5	CASSRLRSGETQYF
.	TRBV28	TRBJ1-2	CASSRAGDRYGYTF
.	TRBV5-4	TRBJ2-3	CASSSGPPSTDTQYF